The clone carrying this TCR beta chain was counted between two and nine times. For blood RNA, unsorted whole blood served as the source, and germline DNA was extracted too. This sample is drawn from a study of tumor-infiltrating lymphocytes in primary liver carcinoma. On the study more broadly: Patients of both sexes were 30 to 69 years old. Staging of the tumors gave T1-T3 N0M0, with widths of roughly 4 to 11 cm.

From around 520 ng of total RNA, TCR beta-specific cDNA was reverse-transcribed using a constant-region primer. Slightly modified ARM-PCR, run as three nested multiplex PCR rounds, produced the TCR beta libraries. The first two PCR rounds used TRBV1-TRBV30 primers with a Cbeta primer, roughly 10 cycles each. MiXCR, run by TCRdb on the multiplex PCR reads, gives a single entry per CDR3 protein. The sample carries hundreds of thousands of distinct CDR3 sequences, 65% recorded once. Germline V CDR1 and CDR2: MDHEN, SYDVKM. V lost 4 bases and J lost 5, with 5 bases in between. CDR3 length: 11 residues. V is TRBV28 and J is TRBJ2-5; no clear D. Material for sequencing was peripheral blood. The source is a man aged 35 to 55 with primary liver carcinoma and hepatitis B virus infection. For the CDR3, the DNA is TGTGCCAGCAGTTGGACCGAGACCCAGTACTTC. This codes for CASSWTETQYF.